Each of the 4 T cell receptor beta chains below was sequenced from the same sample in a study of neurological immune-mediated disorders. TCRdb called the 5' RACE reads again in MiXCR, with one record for every CDR3 protein. The sample shows around 64,000 distinct CDR3 sequences, approximately 3.3% of them seen only once. Material for sequencing was PBMCs. The receptors originated from a woman between 50 and 59 years old with multiple sclerosis.

This clonotype was seen repeatedly, ten times or more. V is TRBV11-3 and J is TRBJ2-5; 11 bases agree with TRBD1. V lost 5 bases, J lost 4 bases, and 9 bases stayed unmatched. This CDR3 comprises 16 residues. The germline gives CDR1 SGHNT, CDR2 YENEEA. CDR3 residues: CASSPRGTGGRETQYF. Written as DNA, the CDR3 is TGTGCCAGCAGCCCTCGCGGGACAGGGGGGCGAGAGACCCAGTACTTC. Looking up the rest from reference TRBV11-3 and TRBJ2-5 gives the full variable domain: EAGVVQSPRYKIIEKKQPVAFWCNPISGHNTLYWYLQNLGQGPELLIRYENEEAVDDSQLPKDRFSAERLKGVDSTLKIQPAELGDSAVYLCASSPRGTGGRETQYFGPGTRLLVL.

This clonotype has a count of ten or more. This chain uses TRBV20-1 with TRBJ2-7; D could derive from TRBD1 or TRBD2 (6 bases each). Germline V CDR1 and CDR2: DFQATT, SNEGSKA (reference sequence). V was trimmed by 3 bases and J by 7 bases, leaving 16 bases between them. The length of the CDR3 is 13 residues. The CDR3 spells CSARGGLDKEQYV. The CDR3, as DNA: TGCAGTGCTAGGGGGGGCCTAGACAAAGAGCAGTACGTC.

This clonotype was seen ten or more times. The chain joins TRBV7-8 to TRBJ1-1; 8 bases are a match to TRBD1. The CDR3 length is 15 residues. The germline V gene has CDR1 SGHVS and CDR2 FQNEAQ. The trim removed 7 bases at V and 4 bases at J, leaving 11 bases unmatched. The CDR3 DNA reads as TGTGCCAGCAAAAGACAGGGGTCACCGGCCACTGAAGCTTTCTTT. Amino acid sequence: CASKRQGSPATEAFF.

This clonotype was seen repeatedly, ten times or more. This chain uses TRBV28 with TRBJ1-2; TRBD1 agrees at 8 bases. Germline lookup yields CDR1 MDHEN and CDR2 SYDVKM. This CDR3 comprises 12 residues. V shed 6 bases and J 4 bases; nucleotides not matched to a gene: 1. CDR3 loop: CASRTGVYGYTF. In DNA form, the CDR3 reads TGTGCCAGCAGGACAGGGGTCTATGGCTACACCTTC.